What follows are 4 T cell receptor beta chains derived from one specimen sequenced in a study of regulatory T cells in long-lasting Graves disease. Arm-PCR of CDR3 regions with iRepertoire HTBI primers generated TCR beta libraries. TCRdb called the multiplex PCR reads again in MiXCR, with one record for every CDR3 protein. The table includes under 500,000 distinct CDR3 sequences, around 17% detected once. Time point in this sample: newly diagnosed GD, antithyroid drugs for less than 3 months. Isolated PBMC RNA provided the starting material for the TCR library. This sample was also put to use in a study of T cells in Graves' hyperthyroidism and ophthalmopathy.

Sequencing was performed on peripheral blood mononuclear cells (PBMCs), taken at new diagnosis, from a patient treated with antithyroid drugs. The receptors were gathered from a woman aged 30 to 39 with Graves disease.

Note on this clonotype: This CDR3 fails to terminate in the conserved phenylalanine or tryptophan, so it likely reflects a read error. The chain employs TRBV6-9 and TRBJ2-7, with TRBD1 matching over 9 bases. With V trimmed by 4 bases and J by 5 bases, 9 bases remained unmatched. In germline, CDR1 is MNHGY, CDR2 SVAAGI. The CDR3 is 15 amino acids. The CDR3 nucleotides are TGTGCCAGCAGTTTAACCGGGACAGGGAACAACGAGCAGTACCTC. This codes for CASSLTGTGNNEQYL.

Concerning this clonotype: Just one base apart from a much larger clone, this may be a read error. This sequence joins TRBV20-1 and TRBJ2-5; TRBD1 might be the D (5 bases). From germline, CDR1 is DFQATT and CDR2 SNEGSKA (reference sequence). The CDR3 length is 13 residues. DNA for the CDR3: TGCAGTGCTAGTGGGGCAGCTAAAGAGACCGAGTACTTC. This sequence encodes CSASGAAKETEYF.

J is TRBJ1-2 and V is TRBV29-1, with a possible D match to TRBD1 (6 bases). Germline lookup yields CDR1 SQVTM and CDR2 ANQGSEA. The CDR3 consists of 13 residues. V was cut by 5 bases and J by 3 bases, with 13 bases left in between. CDR3 sequence (DNA): TGCAGCGTTTCTCACAGGGTCTACTATGGCTACACCTTC. Its protein is CSVSHRVYYGYTF.

A few counts support this clonotype. The rearrangement links TRBV13 to TRBJ1-1, with D unclear. The CDR3 sequence is 13 residues long. V was trimmed by 4 bases and J by 8 bases, leaving 14 bases between them. The germline V gene has CDR1 PRHDT and CDR2 FYEKMQ (reference sequence). The chain's CDR3 is CASSSGPGLEAFF. As DNA, the CDR3 is TGTGCCAGCAGCTCAGGTCCCGGACTGGAAGCTTTCTTT.